This T cell receptor beta chain was sequenced in a study of blood T cell repertoires in COVID-19. Study context: The samples span acute and convalescent COVID-19 from the United States, Italy and Spain.

Donors were grouped by their self-reported clinical history. Recovered status applied to Cohort 3 donors who had two consecutive negative PCRs. It also applied to those with clearance or with symptom resolution. CDR3 length: 15 residues. J lost 8 bases, V lost 4 bases, and 13 bases had no gene match. Germline lookup yields CDR1 MNHEY and CDR2 SMNVEV (reference sequence). In the study's own analysis: Estimates of nucleated cell counts were drawn from the amplification of reference gene primers. Libraries were prepared by immunoSEQ multiplex PCR; TCRdb keeps only in-frame clonotypes and omits some of them. The D gene and trimming were derived from the DNA, and the V and J assignments and clone size from that table. The table includes about 220,000 clones, about 83% detected once.

The sequenced sample was PBMCs or T cells enriched from blood (not recorded which). V usage is TRBV27 and J usage is TRBJ1-2, with 7 nucleotides matching TRBD1. The clonotype originates from a woman between 40 and 50 years old who had recovered from COVID-19. The CDR3 DNA reads TGTGCCAGCAGTTCGCTGCCAGGGGGGCTGGGCGGCTACACCTTC. Its translation: CASSSLPGGLGGYTF.